Listed below are T cell receptor beta chains from one sample, sequenced in a study of metastatic and nonmetastatic thyroid tumors. TCRdb recomputed clones from the PCR reads via MiXCR. The table lists about 25,000 clones, less than 25% of them singletons. The sequencing sample was made of blood. All receptors derive from a male donor with papillary thyroid cancer or a benign thyroid nodule (not recorded which). Some clones in this sample may be carry-over from other donors' samples. Each CDR3 is given with its conserved first and last residue. A D gene is named only where the DNA matches it firmly. Size values are once, few and many counts, or a class for expanded clones, and some rows have none.

TRBJ2-5,-,-,TRBV4-1,TGCGCCAGCAGCCAAGATGGAGTTGGGGCCTTGGGGACGAGTCAGTACTTC,CASSQDGVGALGTSQYF
TRBJ2-7,-,many,TRBV14,TGTGCCAGCAGCCAAGTGATGGGTAGAGGAGACGAGCAGTACTTC,CASSQVMGRGDEQYF
TRBJ1-1,-,many,TRBV15,TGTGCCACCAGCAGAGATAAGGGGTTCAACACTGAAGCTTTCTTT,CATSRDKGFNTEAFF
TRBJ1-2,-,-,TRBV30,TGTGCCTGGATATCTGCTAACGATGGCGACACCTTC,CAWISANDGDTF
TRBJ2-3,-,-,TRBV20-1,TGCAGTGCTAGAGTAATGGCAGACGGGCACACAGATACGCAGTATTTT,CSARVMADGHTDTQYF
TRBJ2-7,-,many,TRBV25-1,TGTGCCAGCAGTGAGGGGCGGACTCAGTACTTC,CASSEGRTQYF
TRBJ1-1,-,medium-sized,TRBV20-1,TGCAGTGCCCATAGTTTGGAGCCCGGGAACACTGAAGCTTTCTTT,CSAHSLEPGNTEAFF
TRBJ2-5,-,-,TRBV5-1,TGCGCCATCAGCTTGGAGGGCAGGGAACTCGATCCTGGGTACTTC,CAISLEGRELDPGYF
TRBJ1-2,TRBD1,many,TRBV11-2,TGTGCCAGCACGCCGACAACAGGGGGCAGCTATGGCTACACCTTC,CASTPTTGGSYGYTF
TRBJ1-4,-,many,TRBV2,TGTGCCAGCAGTGAGCGTGCGTCCGCTTCGAGTGAAAAACTGTTTTTT,CASSERASASSEKLFF
TRBJ2-1,-,-,TRBV6-6,TGTGCCAGCAGTTACTCCTTCAATACTGGGAGCTCCTACAATGAGCAGTTCTTC,CASSYSFNTGSSYNEQFF
TRBJ1-3,-,many,TRBV5-6,TGTGCCAGCAGCACCTCCTCCGACAGCCAAGGAAACACCATATATTTT,CASSTSSDSQGNTIYF
TRBJ2-2,-,many,TRBV27,TGTGCCAGCAGTTTGTGGGGAGATGCGAACACCGGGGAGCTGTTTTTT,CASSLWGDANTGELFF
TRBJ2-7,TRBD2,many,TRBV18,TGTGCCAGCTCAATACTAGCGGGAGAATACTACGAGCAGTACTTC,CASSILAGEYYEQYF